These 30 T cell receptor beta chains came from one sample sequenced in a study of cytomegalovirus exposure and HLA in healthy donors. PCR involved 60 Vbeta and 13 Jbeta primers. Generated by immunoSEQ multiplex PCR, the TCRdb table keeps only in-frame clones and is missing some. The sample has about 120,000 clones, 75% to 80% seen once. The material sequenced was PBMCs. The receptors stem from a woman in her thirties in good health and CMV-seronegative.

This chain uses TRBV7-6 with TRBJ1-1, with unresolved D. With 1 base removed from V and 1 base from J, the gap between germline ends came to 4 bases. The CDR3 is 13 residues long. Germline V gene sequence: CDR1 SGHVS, CDR2 FNYEAQ. The CDR3 DNA reads as TGTGCCAGCAGCTTAGGCAGGAACACTGAAGCTTTCTTT. Translation gives CASSLGRNTEAFF.

This clone was observed a few times. The J gene is TRBJ2-7, the V gene TRBV7-8; TRBD2 agrees at 7 bases. The V and J ends lost 0 bases and 5 bases, in that order; junction bases with no gene match: 1. The length of the CDR3 is 13 residues. CDR1 is SGHVS, CDR2 FQNEAQ, per germline. CDR3 DNA: TGTGCCAGCAGCTTAGCCCGGGGGGACGAGCAGTACTTC. It yields the protein CASSLARGDEQYF.

The V gene is TRBV4-1, the J gene TRBJ2-3; 14 nucleotides match TRBD2. CDR1 and CDR2 (germline): MGHRA, YSYEKL. The CDR3 is 20 residues long. The V and J ends lost 3 bases and 5 bases, in that order; junction bases with no gene match: 16. The CDR3 bases are TGCGCCAGCAGCCACTTGACTAGCGGGGGGGCCGGGGGCTCCGTAGATACGCAGTATTTT. Residues: CASSHLTSGGAGGSVDTQYF.

V is TRBV5-4 and J is TRBJ2-7; no firm D call. Germline V gives CDR1 SGHNT, CDR2 YYREEE (reference sequence). V was shortened by 0 bases and J by 12 bases, with 13 bases between the two germline ends. The CDR3 spans 12 residues. The CDR3 DNA is TGTGCCAGCAGCTTGGATGTGTCTAGACCGTACTTC. Protein sequence: CASSLDVSRPYF.

The genes are TRBV27 and TRBJ1-2, with D unclear. CDR1 is MNHEY and CDR2 is SMNVEV in the germline V gene (reference sequence). The ends were cut back, 2 bases at V and 8 bases at J, with 12 bases in the middle. This CDR3 has 13 amino acids. For the CDR3, the DNA is TGTGCCAGCAGTTTAGGGTCAGGTTTCGGCTACACCTTC. This codes for CASSLGSGFGYTF.

The chain couples TRBV6-6 to TRBJ1-4; TRBD1 aligns across 10 bases. This CDR3 comprises 15 residues. Germline CDR1 is MNHNY and CDR2 is SVGAGI (reference sequence). The trim removed 5 bases at V and 5 bases at J, leaving 5 bases unmatched. The CDR3 sequence: CASSVGQGTNEKLFF. DNA for the CDR3: TGTGCCAGCAGTGTGGGACAGGGGACCAATGAAAAACTGTTTTTT.

V and J are TRBV4-3 and TRBJ1-2; TRBD1 is a possible D gene (5 bases). CDR1 LGHNA and CDR2 YSLEER come from the germline V gene. Trimming removed 1 base at V and 6 bases at J, with 9 bases between. The CDR3 is made up of 13 amino acids. The CDR3 protein is CASSQGEGHGYTF. Written as DNA, the CDR3 is TGCGCCAGCAGCCAAGGGGAGGGGCATGGCTACACCTTC.

The J gene is TRBJ1-1, the V gene TRBV19, with 7 positions matching TRBD1. The CDR3 is 13 residues long. Unmatched junction bases numbered 5, after V lost 4 bases and J lost 6 bases. Germline lookup yields CDR1 LNHDA and CDR2 SQIVND (reference sequence). CDR3 amino acids: CASSTWTGPEAFF. The DNA for the CDR3 is TGTGCCAGTAGTACTTGGACAGGCCCTGAAGCTTTCTTT. The full variable domain, completed using reference TRBV19 and TRBJ1-1, is DGGITQSPKYLFRKEGQNVTLSCEQNLNHDAMYWYRQDPGQGLRLIYYSQIVNDFQKGDIAEGYSVSREKKESFPLTVTSAQKNPTAFYLCASSTWTGPEAFFGQGTRLTVV.

This rearrangement joins TRBV29-1 to TRBJ2-1; D is possibly TRBD1 (5 bases). CDR3 length equals 14 residues. Germline V gene sequence: CDR1 SQVTM, CDR2 ANQGSEA. Trimming left V 4 bases short and J 6 bases short, with 16 bases between. Here the CDR3 reads CSVGTKPNPNEQFF. The CDR3 DNA sequence: TGCAGCGTTGGGACAAAACCTAATCCCAATGAGCAGTTCTTC.

This chain connects TRBV9 to TRBJ2-1; 9 bases are a match to TRBD2. CDR3 length: 15 amino acids. CDR1 SGDLS and CDR2 YYNGEE come from the germline V gene. Unmatched junction bases numbered 7, after V lost 3 bases and J lost 6 bases. CDR3 region: CASSASSGASNEQFF. The CDR3 DNA reads TGTGCCAGCAGCGCCTCTAGCGGGGCGAGCAATGAGCAGTTCTTC.

A few counts support this clone. The rearrangement links TRBV2 to TRBJ1-1; D gene uncertain. The germline V gene encodes CDR1 SNHLY and CDR2 FYNNEI. This CDR3 is built from 13 residues. Trimming took 4 bases from V and 1 from J, leaving 7 bases between them. The CDR3 spells CASSVTGNTEAFF. The CDR3 DNA sequence: TGTGCCAGCAGTGTCACGGGGAACACTGAAGCTTTCTTT.

The chain combines TRBV18 with TRBJ1-4, with unresolved D. Germline V gene lookup returns CDR1 KGHSH and CDR2 LQKENI. The CDR3 runs 12 residues. Trimming removed 9 bases from V and 4 bases from J, with 9 bases in between. The CDR3 sequence: CARQSSNEKLFF. The CDR3 DNA follows: TGTGCCAGACAGAGTAGTAATGAAAAACTGTTTTTT.

The chain has TRBV29-1 and TRBJ2-7; maybe TRBD2 (6 bases). Trimming stripped 7 bases from V and 0 bases from J, with 7 bases between. Germline V CDR1 and CDR2: SQVTM, ANQGSEA. CDR3 length: 11 amino acids. CDR3 residues: CSGGDSYEQYF. The CDR3 DNA sequence: TGCAGCGGGGGGGACTCCTACGAGCAGTACTTC.

Written as DNA, the CDR3 is TGCGCCATAAAGGGCCAGGGGTCAAGGAACACTGAAGCTTTCTTT. It translates to CAIKGQGSRNTEAFF. The chain has TRBV10-1 and TRBJ1-1; tentative D call: TRBD1 (6 bases). The ends were cut back, 10 bases at V and 1 base at J, with 19 bases in the middle. Germline V gene lookup returns CDR1 WNHNN and CDR2 SYGVQD (reference sequence). The CDR3 has 15 amino acids.

The V and J genes are TRBV6-1 and TRBJ2-3, with 8 positions matching TRBD2. Germline V gives CDR1 MNHNS, CDR2 SASEGT. V dropped 8 bases and J dropped 3; count of bases not matched to a gene: 10. The CDR3 sequence is 15 residues long. DNA for the CDR3: TGTGCCAGCGGTTCCACTAGCGGAGTTACAGATACGCAGTATTTT. As protein: CASGSTSGVTDTQYF.

The V and J genes are TRBV5-1 and TRBJ2-3, with TRBD2 matching 9 bases. Germline loops: CDR1 SGHRS, CDR2 YFSETQ. Trimming took 4 bases from V and 5 from J; bases not matched to a gene: 14. The CDR3 covers 17 residues. The DNA for the CDR3 is TGCGCCAGCAGCCCTGGGGGTCGGCGGGGGGGAGAAGATACGCAGTATTTT. Translating gives CASSPGGRRGGEDTQYF.

This chain joins TRBV6-5 and TRBJ1-1; D gene ambiguous. Germline V gene sequence: CDR1 MNHEY, CDR2 SVGAGI. V was pared by 7 bases and J by 0 bases, with 9 bases between. This CDR3 contains 13 residues. The CDR3 sequence: CASMRGVNTEAFF. The DNA for the CDR3 is TGTGCCAGCATGCGCGGGGTGAACACTGAAGCTTTCTTT.

The chain employs TRBV7-9 and TRBJ2-1; TRBD2 is a possible D gene (6 bases). The CDR3 length is 13 residues. The germline V gene encodes CDR1 SEHNR and CDR2 FQNEAQ (reference sequence). V lost 5 bases and J 2 bases, leaving 7 bases between the germline ends. The CDR3 DNA sequence: TGTGCCAGCAGCGGAGGGACCTACAATGAGCAGTTCTTC. Its translation is CASSGGTYNEQFF.

CDR3 sequence (DNA): TGTGCCAGCAGCTTGGGCAGGGACTACGAGCAGTACTTC. It specifies CASSLGRDYEQYF. The chain combines TRBV5-4 with TRBJ2-7, with D perhaps matching TRBD1 (5 bases). Per germline, CDR1 SGHNT and CDR2 YYREEE (reference sequence). V dropped 0 bases and J dropped 3 bases, with 7 bases sitting between them. The CDR3 contains 13 residues.

This clone was seen a single time. V is TRBV6-5 and J is TRBJ2-7, with D perhaps TRBD2 (7 bases). Germline assignment: CDR1 MNHEY and CDR2 SVGAGI. The CDR3 totals 15 residues. V was pared by 2 bases and J by 4 bases, with 15 bases between. CDR3 in DNA: TGTGCCAGCAGTTACAACTGGGGGGGCCGGTACGAGCAGTACTTC. This translates into CASSYNWGGRYEQYF.

J is TRBJ1-1 and V is TRBV7-9; D might be TRBD1 (5 bases). V was shortened by 2 bases and J by 1 base, with 8 bases between the two germline ends. Germline V gives CDR1 SEHNR, CDR2 FQNEAQ (reference sequence). This CDR3 region has 14 residues. CDR3 DNA sequence: TGTGCCAGCAGCTTAATGGGGGGGAACACTGAAGCTTTCTTT. Amino acid sequence: CASSLMGGNTEAFF.

As for this clone: An end of the junction does not agree with germline; a read error may underlie this. CDR3 loop: CASGQDVPRTTYGYTF. DNA for the CDR3: TGTGCCAGCGGCCAAGATGTCCCACGGACAACCTATGGCTACACCTTC. V is TRBV14 and J is TRBJ1-2; D might be TRBD1 (5 bases). The CDR3 covers 16 residues. Germline V gene data show CDR1 as SGHDN and CDR2 as FVKESK.

The chain couples TRBV6-5 to TRBJ1-2; D unresolved. Trimming removed 8 bases at V and 4 bases at J, with 17 bases between. The CDR3 loop spans 14 amino acids. In germline, CDR1 is MNHEY, CDR2 SVGAGI. The CDR3 nucleotides read TGTGCCAGCGCTACTCCGCGGGAGGGCTATGGCTACACCTTC. Translation: CASATPREGYGYTF.

The rearrangement uses TRBV7-8 and TRBJ1-4; TRBD1 aligns across 8 bases. V shed 4 bases and J 10 bases; nucleotides not matched to a gene: 11. CDR1 and CDR2 (germline): SGHVS, FQNEAQ. CDR3 length: 15 amino acids. The CDR3 is CASSWSQGVVGKLFF. CDR3 bases: TGTGCCAGCAGCTGGTCACAGGGGGTGGTGGGAAAACTGTTTTTT.

The rearrangement joins TRBV5-4 to TRBJ2-2, with D maybe TRBD2 (6 bases). The CDR3 runs to 15 residues. V lost 6 bases to trimming and J lost 2 bases, with 14 bases between them. Germline V gene sequence: CDR1 SGHNT, CDR2 YYREEE (reference sequence). CDR3 loop: CASTSEGGNTGELFF. CDR3 sequence (DNA): TGTGCCAGCACCTCCGAGGGAGGAAACACCGGGGAGCTGTTTTTT.

The gene calls are TRBV5-4 and TRBJ2-1; D may be TRBD1 (6 bases). CDR1 is SGHNT and CDR2 is YYREEE in the germline V gene (reference sequence). This CDR3 is built from 13 residues. V lost 7 bases to trimming and J lost 8 bases, with 16 bases between them. CDR3 loop: CASSPGTYHEQFF. The CDR3 DNA reads as TGTGCCAGCTCTCCGGGGACATATCATGAGCAGTTCTTC.

J is TRBJ2-1 and V is TRBV14; a possible D gene is TRBD2 (6 bases). V lost 2 bases, J lost 2 bases, and 16 bases lay in between. The CDR3 totals 17 residues. Per germline, CDR1 SGHDN and CDR2 FVKESK. The CDR3 spells CASSQYAGFPPYNEQFF. The CDR3 DNA follows: TGTGCCAGCAGCCAATATGCGGGATTTCCGCCCTACAATGAGCAGTTCTTC.

This chain uses TRBV5-1 with TRBJ2-1; 8 bases align to TRBD2. The CDR3 is 15 residues long. V was pared by 2 bases and J by 4 bases, with 5 bases of the junction left unmatched. Germline-derived CDR1 and CDR2 are SGHRS and YFSETQ. CDR3: CASSFLPSGYNEQFF. The CDR3 nucleotides are TGCGCCAGCAGCTTCTTGCCTAGCGGGTACAATGAGCAGTTCTTC.

The chain links TRBV29-1 to TRBJ2-7, with a possible D match to TRBD2 (5 bases). Germline CDR1 SQVTM, CDR2 ANQGSEA. The CDR3 has 12 residues. Trimming took off 2 bases at V and 6 bases at J, with 11 bases between the two ends. The CDR3 DNA is TGCAGCGTTGAACCAGGCAGCGGCGAGCAGTACTTC. This translates into CSVEPGSGEQYF.

The rearrangement joins TRBV10-3 to TRBJ1-5; perhaps TRBD1 as D (6 bases). Trimming took 6 bases from V and 3 from J, leaving 9 bases between them. The CDR3 runs to 13 residues. In germline, CDR1 is ENHRY, CDR2 SYGVKD. This CDR3 reads CAIRDSLNQPQHF. The CDR3 DNA follows: TGTGCCATCAGGGACAGTCTCAATCAGCCCCAGCATTTT.